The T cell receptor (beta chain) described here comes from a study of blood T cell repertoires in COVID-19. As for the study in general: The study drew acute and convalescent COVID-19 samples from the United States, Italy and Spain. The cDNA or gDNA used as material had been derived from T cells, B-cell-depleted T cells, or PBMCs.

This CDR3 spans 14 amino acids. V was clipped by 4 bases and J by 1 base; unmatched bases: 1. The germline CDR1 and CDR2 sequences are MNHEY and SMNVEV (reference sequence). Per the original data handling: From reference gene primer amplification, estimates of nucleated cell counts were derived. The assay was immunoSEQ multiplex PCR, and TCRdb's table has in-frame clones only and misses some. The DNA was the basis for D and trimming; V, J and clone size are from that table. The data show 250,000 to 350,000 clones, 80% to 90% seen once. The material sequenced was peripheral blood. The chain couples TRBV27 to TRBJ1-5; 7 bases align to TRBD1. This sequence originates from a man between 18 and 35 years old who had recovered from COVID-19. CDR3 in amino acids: CASSSDRSNQPQHF. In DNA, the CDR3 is TGTGCCAGCAGTTCGGACAGGAGCAATCAGCCCCAGCATTTT.